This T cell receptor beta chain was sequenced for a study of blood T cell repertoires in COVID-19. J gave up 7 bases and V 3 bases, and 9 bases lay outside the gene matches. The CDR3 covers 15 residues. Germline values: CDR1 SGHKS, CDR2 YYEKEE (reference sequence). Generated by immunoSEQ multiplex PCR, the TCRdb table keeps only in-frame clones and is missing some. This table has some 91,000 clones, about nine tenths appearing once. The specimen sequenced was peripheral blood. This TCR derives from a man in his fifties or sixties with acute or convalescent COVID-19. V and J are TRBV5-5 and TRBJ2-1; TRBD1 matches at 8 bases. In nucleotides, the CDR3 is TGTGCCAGCAGCTCAATCAGGGGGCAGGGTAATGAGCAGTTCTTC. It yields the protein CASSSIRGQGNEQFF.